Shown below are 17 T cell receptor beta chains from a single sample sequenced in a study of neurological immune-mediated disorders. Time point given: technical triplicate 3. A single record per CDR3 protein comes from TCRdb applying MiXCR to the 5' RACE reads. The data hold approximately 28,000 distinct CDR3 sequences, with approximately 15% observed a single time. What was sequenced was CD4+ T cells from blood. These receptors were taken from a female donor with HTLV-1-associated myelopathy (HAM/TSP).

This clonotype came up many times. This sequence joins TRBV24-1 and TRBJ2-5, with 10 positions matching TRBD2. Trimming at V came to 4 bases and at J to 5 bases, leaving 6 bases not matched to a gene. This CDR3 comprises 15 residues. Germline V CDR1 and CDR2: KGHDR, SFDVKD. The CDR3 sequence: CATSDTRTSGETQYF. The DNA for the CDR3 is TGTGCCACCAGTGACACCAGGACTAGCGGTGAGACCCAGTACTTC.

Comment on this clonotype: Mismatch with germline at one junction end may stem from a read error. This chain uses TRBV20-1 with TRBJ2-1; no reliable D call. Germline CDR1 DFQATT, CDR2 SNEGSKA (reference sequence). The CDR3 contains 11 residues. CDR3: CKAITYHEQFF. In nucleotides, the CDR3 is TGCAAAGCCATCACCTACCATGAGCAGTTCTTC.

This clonotype was found many times. The chain carries TRBV14 and TRBJ2-1; no firm D call. Germline lookup yields CDR1 SGHDN and CDR2 FVKESK. CDR3 length equals 15 residues. Trimming removed 2 bases at V and 0 bases at J, with 8 bases between. DNA for the CDR3: TGTGCCAGCAGCCAATGGCAAGGCTCCTACAATGAGCAGTTCTTC. This sequence encodes CASSQWQGSYNEQFF. The full variable domain, its missing parts supplied by reference TRBV14 and TRBJ2-1, is EAGVTQFPSHSVIEKGQTVTLRCDPISGHDNLYWYRRVMGKEIKFLLHFVKESKQDESGMPNNRFLAERTGGTYSTLKVQPAELEDSGVYFCASSQWQGSYNEQFFGPGTRLTVL.

Ten or more counts support this clonotype. The V and J genes are TRBV7-9 and TRBJ2-7, with 10 bases identical to TRBD1. Per the germline V gene, CDR1 is SEHNR and CDR2 is FQNEAQ (reference sequence). The length of the CDR3 is 15 residues. The trim removed 3 bases at V and 4 bases at J, leaving 6 bases unmatched. CDR3 bases: TGTGCCAGCAGCTTCCGGACAGGGGGAGGATACGAGCAGTACTTC. This sequence encodes CASSFRTGGGYEQYF.

This clonotype was seen ten or more times. The gene calls are TRBV9 and TRBJ2-7; no clear D gene. CDR3 size: 15 residues. The V end was cut by 4 bases, the J end by 6 bases, with 20 bases between. CDR1 is SGDLS, CDR2 YYNGEE, per germline. Here the CDR3 DNA reads TGTGCCAGCAGCAGCACCGGGTCACCCTATGGCGAGCAGTACTTC. It encodes CASSSTGSPYGEQYF.

A word on this clonotype: A junction end diverges from the germline sequence, so it may reflect a read error. The rearrangement links TRBV7-2 to TRBJ2-2, with D possibly TRBD2 on 5 matching bases. Germline CDR1 SGHTA, CDR2 FQGNSA. The CDR3 runs 15 residues. In nucleotides, the CDR3 is TGTGCCAACAGCTCTCAACTAGGAATCACAGGGGAGCTGTTTTTT. It codes for CANSSQLGITGELFF.

This clonotype was seen repeatedly, ten times or more. This chain uses TRBV5-1 with TRBJ2-4; 7 bases align to TRBD2. The CDR3 is made up of 18 amino acids. Per germline, CDR1 SGHRS and CDR2 YFSETQ. The V segment lost 2 bases and the J segment 0 bases; nucleotides outside the gene matches: 11. In DNA form, the CDR3 reads TGCGCCAGCAGCTTTCCCGGGACTACACAAGGAGCCAAAAACATTCAGTACTTC. Amino acids: CASSFPGTTQGAKNIQYF.

By share, this clonotype counts as medium-sized. The chain links TRBV6-5 to TRBJ2-5; 7 positions match TRBD2. The length of the CDR3 is 13 residues. The V segment lost 8 bases and the J segment 2 bases; nucleotides outside the gene matches: 5. The V gene's germline CDR1 is MNHEY and CDR2 SVGAGI. The CDR3 DNA is TGTGCCAGCCAGATGGGGGGGCAAGAGACCCAGTACTTC. Protein sequence: CASQMGGQETQYF.

The CDR3 DNA is TGTGCCAGCAGTCCTGATTTCCGGACTAGCACGGGGAACCAGTACTTC. Amino acids: CASSPDFRTSTGNQYF. The chain combines TRBV6-5 with TRBJ2-5; TRBD2 matches at 8 bases. Germline V gene sequence: CDR1 MNHEY, CDR2 SVGAGI. Unmatched junction bases numbered 18, after V lost 5 bases and J lost 10 bases. This CDR3 is 16 amino acids long.

This clonotype was picked up many times. V and J are TRBV3-1 and TRBJ2-3; D perhaps matches TRBD1 (6 bases). The V and J ends lost 4 bases and 3 bases respectively, with 8 bases between them. Germline CDR1 LGHDT, CDR2 YNNKEL (reference sequence). This CDR3 is 13 amino acids long. The CDR3: CASSPRGTDTQYF. CDR3 nucleotides: TGTGCCAGCAGCCCCAGGGGTACAGATACGCAGTATTTT.

This clonotype has a count of ten or more. The J gene is TRBJ2-3, the V gene TRBV20-1; the D is unclear. The V end lost 4 bases, the J end lost 6 bases, and 8 bases lay between the germline ends. The CDR3 length is 11 residues. CDR1 DFQATT and CDR2 SNEGSKA come from the germline V gene (reference sequence). Here the CDR3 reads CSANSPDTQYF. CDR3 bases: TGCAGTGCTAACAGTCCCGATACGCAGTATTTT.

This clonotype was observed at least ten times. The rearrangement uses TRBV28 and TRBJ1-6; D not certain. Germline loops: CDR1 MDHEN, CDR2 SYDVKM. CDR3 length equals 17 residues. The ends were cut back, 4 bases at V and 0 bases at J, with 13 bases in the middle. Here the CDR3 reads CASSSRTESSYNSPLHF. CDR3 nucleotides: TGTGCCAGCAGTTCCCGGACCGAGAGCTCCTATAATTCACCCCTCCACTTT.

In its sample, this clonotype is medium-sized (0.01 to 0.1%). The chain couples TRBV5-1 to TRBJ2-1; tentative D call: TRBD2 (5 bases). This CDR3 has 15 residues. Trimming took 7 bases from V and 7 from J, leaving 21 bases between them. The germline gives CDR1 SGHRS, CDR2 YFSETQ. The chain's CDR3 is CASRPAERATNEQFF. CDR3 in DNA: TGCGCCAGCCGTCCGGCGGAGAGGGCGACGAATGAGCAGTTCTTC.

This clonotype showed up many times. The V gene is TRBV3-1, the J gene TRBJ1-5, with 7 bases fitting TRBD1. Germline CDR1 reads LGHDT; CDR2 reads YNNKEL (reference sequence). V lost 3 bases, J lost 3 bases, and 2 bases stayed unmatched. The CDR3 is 14 residues long. The CDR3 loop is CASSHGTVNQPQHF. CDR3 bases: TGTGCCAGCAGCCACGGGACAGTCAATCAGCCCCAGCATTTT.

This clonotype was seen repeatedly, ten times or more. This sequence joins TRBV20-1 and TRBJ2-1, with 11 bases fitting TRBD1. The CDR3 sequence is 14 residues long. Trimming at V came to 6 bases and at J to 4 bases, leaving 5 bases not matched to a gene. Germline CDR1 reads DFQATT; CDR2 reads SNEGSKA (reference sequence). The CDR3 coding sequence is TGCAGTGCCCGGGGACAGGGGGGTTACAATGAGCAGTTCTTC. Protein product: CSARGQGGYNEQFF.

The V gene is TRBV21-1, the J gene TRBJ1-6; the D segment call TRBD1 is taken from the table without a DNA check. TRBV21-1 is labeled a pseudogene. The CDR3 contains 12 residues. CDR3 DNA sequence: TGTGCCAGCAGAGGGGGTGCATGTCCCCTCCACTTT. This gives the protein CASRGGACPLHF.

In its sample, this clonotype was seen many times. The V gene is TRBV28, the J gene TRBJ2-7; TRBD2 aligns across 11 bases. Germline trimming cut 5 bases from V and 5 bases from J; bases unmatched to any gene: 8. The germline V gene has CDR1 MDHEN and CDR2 SYDVKM. The CDR3 totals 15 residues. The CDR3 DNA reads TGTGCCAGCAGTCAACTAGCGGGGGTCCCCCACGAGCAGTACTTC. This sequence encodes CASSQLAGVPHEQYF.